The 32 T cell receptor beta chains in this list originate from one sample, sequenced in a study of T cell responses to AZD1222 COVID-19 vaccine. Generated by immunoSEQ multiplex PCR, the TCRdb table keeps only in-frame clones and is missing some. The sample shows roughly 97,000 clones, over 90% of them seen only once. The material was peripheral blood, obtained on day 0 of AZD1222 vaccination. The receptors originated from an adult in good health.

As DNA, the CDR3 is TGCGCCAGCAGCTTGGTCGCGGATGAGCAGTTCTTC. Its translation: CASSLVADEQFF. The gene calls are TRBV5-1 and TRBJ2-1; D not resolved. Germline V gives CDR1 SGHRS, CDR2 YFSETQ. The CDR3 length is 12 residues. Trimming cost V 0 bases and J 8 bases, with 6 bases left between them.

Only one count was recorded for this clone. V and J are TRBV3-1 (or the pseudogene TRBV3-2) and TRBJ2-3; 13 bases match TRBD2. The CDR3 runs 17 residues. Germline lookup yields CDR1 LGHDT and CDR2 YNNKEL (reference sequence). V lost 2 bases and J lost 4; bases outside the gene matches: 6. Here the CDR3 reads CASSQNPTSGRSDTQYF. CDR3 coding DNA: TGTGCCAGCAGCCAAAACCCGACTAGCGGGAGGTCAGATACGCAGTATTTT.

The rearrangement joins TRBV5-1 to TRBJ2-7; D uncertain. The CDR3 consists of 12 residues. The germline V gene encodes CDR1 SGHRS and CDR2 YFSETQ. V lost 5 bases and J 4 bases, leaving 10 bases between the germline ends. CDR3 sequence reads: CASRTDGYEQYF. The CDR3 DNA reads TGCGCCAGCAGAACCGACGGGTACGAGCAGTACTTC.

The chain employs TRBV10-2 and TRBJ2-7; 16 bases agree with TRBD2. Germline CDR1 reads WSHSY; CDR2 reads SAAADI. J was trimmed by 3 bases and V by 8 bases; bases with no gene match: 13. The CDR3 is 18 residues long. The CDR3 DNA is TGCGCCAGCTCGGGGACTAGCGGGAGGGATTTGTCTTTCTACGAGCAGTACTTC. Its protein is CASSGTSGRDLSFYEQYF.

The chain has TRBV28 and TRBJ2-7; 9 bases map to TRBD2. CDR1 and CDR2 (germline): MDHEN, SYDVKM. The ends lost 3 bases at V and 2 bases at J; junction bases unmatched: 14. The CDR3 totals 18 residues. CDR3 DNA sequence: TGTGCCAGCAGTTTCGGGCCCGGGATCGGCGGGAGGGCCTACGAGCAGTACTTC. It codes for CASSFGPGIGGRAYEQYF.

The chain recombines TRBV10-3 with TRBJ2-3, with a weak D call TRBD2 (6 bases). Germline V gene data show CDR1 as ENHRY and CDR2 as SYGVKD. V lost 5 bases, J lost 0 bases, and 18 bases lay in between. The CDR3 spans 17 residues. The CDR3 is CAISTSTRGLSTDTQYF. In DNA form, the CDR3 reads TGTGCCATCAGTACCTCGACTAGGGGACTTAGCACAGATACGCAGTATTTT.

The CDR3 loop is CASSLGPGDNYEQYF. The CDR3 DNA follows: TGTGCCAGCAGCTTAGGCCCCGGGGATAACTACGAGCAGTACTTC. This chain connects TRBV7-2 to TRBJ2-7; perhaps TRBD2 as D (5 bases). Germline CDR1 is SGHTA and CDR2 is FQGNSA. V was clipped by 1 base and J by 3 bases, with 13 bases between them. The CDR3 has 15 residues. Full variable domain (rest looked up from reference TRBV7-2 and TRBJ2-7): GAGVSQSPSNKVTEKGKDVELRCDPISGHTALYWYRQSLGQGLEFLIYFQGNSAPDKSGLPSDRFSAERTGGSVSTLTIQRTQQEDSAVYLCASSLGPGDNYEQYFGPGTRLTVT.

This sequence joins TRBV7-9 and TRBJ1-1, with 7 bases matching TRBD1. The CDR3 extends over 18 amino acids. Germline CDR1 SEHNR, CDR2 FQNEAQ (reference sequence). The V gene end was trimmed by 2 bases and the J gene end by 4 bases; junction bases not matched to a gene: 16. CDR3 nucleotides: TGTGCCAGCAGCTTAACCGTCAGTTCGGACAGGCCCATCACTGAAGCTTTCTTT. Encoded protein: CASSLTVSSDRPITEAFF.

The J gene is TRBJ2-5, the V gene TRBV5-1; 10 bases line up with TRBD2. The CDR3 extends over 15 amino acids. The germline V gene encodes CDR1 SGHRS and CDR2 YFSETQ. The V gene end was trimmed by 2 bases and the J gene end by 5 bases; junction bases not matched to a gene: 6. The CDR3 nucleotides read TGCGCCAGCAGCTTCTTCGGGACTAGCGAGGAGACCCAGTACTTC. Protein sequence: CASSFFGTSEETQYF.

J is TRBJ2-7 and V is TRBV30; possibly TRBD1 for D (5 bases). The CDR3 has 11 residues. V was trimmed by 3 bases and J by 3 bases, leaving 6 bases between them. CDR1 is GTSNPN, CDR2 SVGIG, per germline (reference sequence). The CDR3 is CAWSQGYEQYF. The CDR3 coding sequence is TGTGCCTGGAGCCAGGGCTACGAGCAGTACTTC.

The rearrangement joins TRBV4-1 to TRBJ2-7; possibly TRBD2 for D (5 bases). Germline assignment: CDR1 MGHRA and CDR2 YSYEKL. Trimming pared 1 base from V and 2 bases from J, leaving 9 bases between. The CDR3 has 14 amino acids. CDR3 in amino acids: CASSQATGAYEQYF. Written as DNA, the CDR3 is TGCGCCAGCAGCCAAGCTACCGGGGCCTACGAGCAGTACTTC.

CDR3 residues: CASGGLYDEQYF. CDR3 in DNA: TGTGCCAGCGGGGGGCTTTACGACGAGCAGTACTTC. The chain joins TRBV6-6 to TRBJ2-7; D tentatively reads TRBD1 or TRBD2 (6 bases each). CDR3 length: 12 amino acids. Germline assignment: CDR1 MNHNY and CDR2 SVGAGI (reference sequence). The V and J ends lost 8 bases and 5 bases respectively, with 13 bases between them.

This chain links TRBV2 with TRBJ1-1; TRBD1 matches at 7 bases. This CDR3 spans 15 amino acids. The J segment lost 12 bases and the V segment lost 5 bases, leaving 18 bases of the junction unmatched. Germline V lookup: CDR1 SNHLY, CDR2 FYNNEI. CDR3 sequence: CASSPDRAGDNLPFF. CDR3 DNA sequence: TGTGCCAGCAGTCCTGACAGGGCGGGAGACAACTTACCTTTCTTT.

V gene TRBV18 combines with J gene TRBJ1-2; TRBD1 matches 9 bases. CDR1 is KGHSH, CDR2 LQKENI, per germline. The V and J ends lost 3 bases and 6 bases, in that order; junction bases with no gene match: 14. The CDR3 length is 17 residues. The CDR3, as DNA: TGTGCCAGCTCACCGGTCCCGGGACAGGGTGGTAAGCATGGCTACACCTTC. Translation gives CASSPVPGQGGKHGYTF.

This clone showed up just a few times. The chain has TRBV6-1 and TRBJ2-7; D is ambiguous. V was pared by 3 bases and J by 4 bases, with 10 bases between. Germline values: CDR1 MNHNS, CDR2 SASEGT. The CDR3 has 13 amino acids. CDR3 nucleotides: TGTGCCAGCAGTGATGCCGCGGTTTACGAGCAGTACTTC. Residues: CASSDAAVYEQYF.

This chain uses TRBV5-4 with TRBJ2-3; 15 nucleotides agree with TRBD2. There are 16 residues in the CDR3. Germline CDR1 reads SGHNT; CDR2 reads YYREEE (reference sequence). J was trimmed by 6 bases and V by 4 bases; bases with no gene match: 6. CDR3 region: CASSPGLAGGPDTQYF. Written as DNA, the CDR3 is TGTGCCAGCAGCCCCGGACTAGCGGGAGGGCCTGATACGCAGTATTTT.

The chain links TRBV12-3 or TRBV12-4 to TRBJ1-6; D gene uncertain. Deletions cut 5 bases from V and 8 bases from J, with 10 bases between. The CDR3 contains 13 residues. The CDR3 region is CASSPGRDSPLHF. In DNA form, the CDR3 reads TGTGCCAGCAGTCCGGGCCGGGATTCACCCCTCCACTTT.

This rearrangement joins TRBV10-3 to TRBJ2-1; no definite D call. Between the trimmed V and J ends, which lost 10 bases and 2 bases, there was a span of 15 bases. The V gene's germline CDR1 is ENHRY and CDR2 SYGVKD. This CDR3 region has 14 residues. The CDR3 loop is CASGSGGTYNEQFF. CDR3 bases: TGTGCCAGCGGCTCAGGTGGTACCTACAATGAGCAGTTCTTC.

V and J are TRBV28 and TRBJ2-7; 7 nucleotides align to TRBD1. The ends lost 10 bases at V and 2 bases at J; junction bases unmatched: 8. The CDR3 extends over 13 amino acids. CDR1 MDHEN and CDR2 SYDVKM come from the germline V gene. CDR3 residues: CATEGTVTYEQYF. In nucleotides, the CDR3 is TGTGCCACCGAGGGGACAGTCACCTACGAGCAGTACTTC. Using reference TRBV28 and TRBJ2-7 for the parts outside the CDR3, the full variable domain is DVKVTQSSRYLVKRTGEKVFLECVQDMDHENMFWYRQDPGLGLRLIYFSYDVKMKEKGDIPEGYSVSREKKERFSLILESASTNQTSMYLCATEGTVTYEQYFGPGTRLTVT.

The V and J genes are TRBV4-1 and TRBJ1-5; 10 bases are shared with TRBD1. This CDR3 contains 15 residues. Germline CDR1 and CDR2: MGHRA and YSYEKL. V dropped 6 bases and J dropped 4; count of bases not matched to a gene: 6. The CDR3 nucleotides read TGCGCCAGCAGACCCGGGACAGGGGCTAATCAGCCCCAGCATTTT. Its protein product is CASRPGTGANQPQHF.

This chain's CDR3 is CASSPTDRYSPLHF. CDR3 coding DNA: TGTGCCAGCAGTCCAACGGACAGGTACTCACCCCTCCACTTT. The rearrangement joins TRBV28 to TRBJ1-6; TRBD1 aligns across 7 bases. V dropped 5 bases and J dropped 10; count of bases not matched to a gene: 8. This CDR3 contains 14 residues. The germline gives CDR1 MDHEN, CDR2 SYDVKM.

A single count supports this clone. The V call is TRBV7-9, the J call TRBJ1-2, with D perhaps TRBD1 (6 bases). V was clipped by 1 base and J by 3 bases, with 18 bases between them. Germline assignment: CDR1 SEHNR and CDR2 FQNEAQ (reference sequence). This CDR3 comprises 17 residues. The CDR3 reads CASSLGSDSFRDYGYTF. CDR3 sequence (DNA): TGTGCCAGCAGCTTAGGGTCGGACAGCTTTAGGGACTATGGCTACACCTTC.

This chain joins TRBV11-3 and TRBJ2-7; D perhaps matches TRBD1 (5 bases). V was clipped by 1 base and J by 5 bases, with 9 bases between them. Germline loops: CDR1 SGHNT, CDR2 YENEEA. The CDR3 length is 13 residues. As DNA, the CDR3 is TGTGCCAGCAGCTTAGCCAGGGAAAACGAGCAGTACTTC. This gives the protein CASSLARENEQYF.

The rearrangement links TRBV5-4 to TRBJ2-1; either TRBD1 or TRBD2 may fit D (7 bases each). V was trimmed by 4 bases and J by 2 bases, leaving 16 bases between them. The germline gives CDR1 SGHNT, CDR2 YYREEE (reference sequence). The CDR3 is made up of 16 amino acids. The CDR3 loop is CASSAGGQGAYNEQFF. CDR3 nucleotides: TGTGCCAGCAGCGCCGGGGGGCAGGGGGCCTACAATGAGCAGTTCTTC.

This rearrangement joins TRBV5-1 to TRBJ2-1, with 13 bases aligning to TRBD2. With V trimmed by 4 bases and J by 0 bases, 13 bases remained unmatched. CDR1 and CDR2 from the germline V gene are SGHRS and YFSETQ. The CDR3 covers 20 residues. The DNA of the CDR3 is TGCGCCAGCAGCAGCTCGACTAGCGGGAGGTTACTAAGCTCCTACAATGAGCAGTTCTTC. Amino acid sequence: CASSSSTSGRLLSSYNEQFF.

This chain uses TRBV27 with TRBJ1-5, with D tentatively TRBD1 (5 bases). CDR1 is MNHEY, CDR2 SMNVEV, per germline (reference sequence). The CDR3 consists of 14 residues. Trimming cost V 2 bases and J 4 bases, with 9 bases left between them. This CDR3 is CASSLRGGNQPQHF. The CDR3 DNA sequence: TGTGCCAGCAGTTTACGGGGCGGGAATCAGCCCCAGCATTTT.

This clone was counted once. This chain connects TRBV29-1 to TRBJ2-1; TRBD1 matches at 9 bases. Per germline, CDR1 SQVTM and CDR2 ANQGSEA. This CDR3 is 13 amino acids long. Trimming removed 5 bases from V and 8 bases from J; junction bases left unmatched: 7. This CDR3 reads CSVKGQGLDEQFF. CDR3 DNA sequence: TGCAGCGTTAAGGGACAGGGTCTCGATGAGCAGTTCTTC.

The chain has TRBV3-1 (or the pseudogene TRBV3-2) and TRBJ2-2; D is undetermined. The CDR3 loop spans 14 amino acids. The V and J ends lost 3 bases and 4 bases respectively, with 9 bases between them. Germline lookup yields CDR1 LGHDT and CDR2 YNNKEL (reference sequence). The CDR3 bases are TGTGCCAGCAGCCATAGAGTTAGCACCGGGGAGCTGTTTTTT. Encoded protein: CASSHRVSTGELFF.

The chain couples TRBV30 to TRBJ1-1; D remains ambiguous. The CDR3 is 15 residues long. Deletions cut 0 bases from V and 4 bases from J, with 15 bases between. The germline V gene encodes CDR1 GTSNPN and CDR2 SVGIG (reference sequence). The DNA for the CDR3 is TGTGCCTGGAGTGTACTGAGAAGGTCGGGCACTGAAGCTTTCTTT. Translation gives CAWSVLRRSGTEAFF.

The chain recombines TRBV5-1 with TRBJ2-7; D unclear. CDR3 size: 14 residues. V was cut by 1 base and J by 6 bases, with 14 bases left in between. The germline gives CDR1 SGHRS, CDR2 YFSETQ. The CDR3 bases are TGCGCCAGCAGCTTGTCCCGTTCCTCCATCGAGCAGTACTTC. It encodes CASSLSRSSIEQYF.

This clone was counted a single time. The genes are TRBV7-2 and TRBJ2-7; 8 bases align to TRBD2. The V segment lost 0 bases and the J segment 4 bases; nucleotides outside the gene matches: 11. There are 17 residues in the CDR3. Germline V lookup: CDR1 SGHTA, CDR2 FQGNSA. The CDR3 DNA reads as TGTGCCAGCAGCTTAGCGTTTGTCGGGAGGGCCAGATACGAGCAGTACTTC. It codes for CASSLAFVGRARYEQYF.

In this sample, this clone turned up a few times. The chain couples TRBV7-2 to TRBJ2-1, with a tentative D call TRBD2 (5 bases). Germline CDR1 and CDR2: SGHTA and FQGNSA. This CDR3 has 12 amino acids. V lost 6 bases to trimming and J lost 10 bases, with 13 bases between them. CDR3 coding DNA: TGTGCCAGCAGTCAAAGGGAGAGGGAGCAGTTCTTC. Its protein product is CASSQREREQFF.